One and the same sample provided the 14 T cell receptor beta chains below, sequenced in a study of shared clonotypes between healthy human individuals. Profiling relied on immunoSEQ multiplex PCR, and the TCRdb table lists in-frame clones only, not all of them. Altogether fewer than 850,000 clones are present, about three quarters being singletons, with the ten largest covering 1.8%. Input material: memory CD4+ T cells sorted from blood. Subset given: CD45RA-negative fraction. The receptors were sampled from a woman aged 25 to 39 in good health.

This rearrangement joins TRBV10-3 to TRBJ2-1; TRBD2 aligns across 8 bases. Germline CDR1 is ENHRY and CDR2 is SYGVKD. The CDR3 spans 14 residues. V lost 4 bases, J lost 5 bases, and 4 bases stayed unmatched. CDR3 nucleotides: TGTGCCATCAGTGCAGCGGGAGTAGACAATGAGCAGTTCTTC. This gives the protein CAISAAGVDNEQFF.

J is TRBJ2-2 and V is TRBV19, with D perhaps matching TRBD1 (5 bases). The CDR3 contains 17 residues. From germline, CDR1 is LNHDA and CDR2 SQIVND (reference sequence). The germline V and J ends were trimmed by 3 bases and 2 bases, with 16 bases remaining between them. As DNA, the CDR3 is TGTGCCAGTAGTATCAGGGTCGGAGTCCCCAACACCGGGGAGCTGTTTTTT. Its translation is CASSIRVGVPNTGELFF.

As regards this clone: The same CDR3 arises from other DNA sequences in this sample as well. This chain joins TRBV28 and TRBJ1-2, with D unclear. Germline CDR1 is MDHEN and CDR2 is SYDVKM. The length of the CDR3 is 14 residues. Trimming took 6 bases from V and 0 from J, leaving 11 bases between them. The CDR3 DNA follows: TGTGCCAGCAGCCTAGGGAGAGCTAACTATGGCTACACCTTC. This sequence encodes CASSLGRANYGYTF.

This clone was observed a few times. V usage is TRBV9 and J usage is TRBJ2-7, with 7 bases lining up with TRBD1. The V and J ends lost 0 bases and 5 bases, in that order; junction bases with no gene match: 8. The CDR3 is 15 residues long. Germline loops: CDR1 SGDLS, CDR2 YYNGEE. The CDR3 nucleotides are TGTGCCAGCAGCGTAGATTACAGGGGTGGTGACGAGCAGTACTTC. Translation: CASSVDYRGGDEQYF. Full variable domain (rest looked up from reference TRBV9 and TRBJ2-7): DSGVTQTPKHLITATGQRVTLRCSPRSGDLSVYWYQQSLDQGLQFLIQYYNGEERAKGNILERFSAQQFPDLHSELNLSSLELGDSALYFCASSVDYRGGDEQYFGPGTRLTVT.

The rearrangement links TRBV7-2 to TRBJ2-7; D ambiguous. With 5 bases removed from V and 6 bases from J, the gap between germline ends came to 11 bases. The length of the CDR3 is 12 residues. Per germline, CDR1 SGHTA and CDR2 FQGNSA. The CDR3 protein is CASSLTGFEQYF. The CDR3 region has the DNA TGTGCCAGCAGCCTGACTGGTTTCGAGCAGTACTTC.

The chain couples TRBV29-1 to TRBJ2-1; 8 bases agree with TRBD2. Trimming took 4 bases from V and 0 from J; bases not matched to a gene: 2. The CDR3 runs to 14 residues. The V gene's germline CDR1 is SQVTM and CDR2 ANQGSEA. The CDR3 sequence is CSVVSGSSYNEQFF. DNA for the CDR3: TGCAGCGTTGTAAGCGGGAGCTCCTACAATGAGCAGTTCTTC.

The chain couples TRBV7-8 to TRBJ2-1; perhaps TRBD2 as D (6 bases). V lost 3 bases to trimming and J lost 0 bases, with 15 bases between them. The CDR3 is 17 amino acids. CDR1 and CDR2 (germline): SGHVS, FQNEAQ. The CDR3 loop reads CASSLYSGASSYNEQFF. The DNA of the CDR3 is TGTGCCAGCAGCTTGTATAGCGGTGCCAGCTCCTACAATGAGCAGTTCTTC.

The J gene is TRBJ2-7, the V gene TRBV18; TRBD1 agrees at 9 bases. Germline V lookup: CDR1 KGHSH, CDR2 LQKENI. The CDR3 spans 15 residues. The V gene end was trimmed by 0 bases and the J gene end by 6 bases; junction bases not matched to a gene: 6. The CDR3 sequence is CASSPPGQGQFEQYF. CDR3 coding DNA: TGTGCCAGCTCACCACCGGGACAGGGTCAATTCGAGCAGTACTTC.

The rearrangement links TRBV7-6 to TRBJ1-5; TRBD1 matches 8 bases. Germline lookup yields CDR1 SGHVS and CDR2 FNYEAQ. J was trimmed by 2 bases and V by 5 bases; bases with no gene match: 11. CDR3 length: 17 residues. CDR3 residues: CASSPFRGTGGNQPQHF. In nucleotides, the CDR3 is TGTGCCAGCAGCCCCTTTAGGGGGACAGGAGGCAATCAGCCCCAGCATTTT.

With regard to this clone: The same CDR3 also results from other DNA sequences found in this sample. The chain employs TRBV7-2 and TRBJ2-3, with a possible D match to TRBD1 (6 bases). Germline values: CDR1 SGHTA, CDR2 FQGNSA. This CDR3 has 16 amino acids. Trimming took off 0 bases at V and 0 bases at J, with 10 bases between the two ends. The CDR3 DNA reads TGTGCCAGCAGCTTAGCGGGGACAAGTAGCACAGATACGCAGTATTTT. Translated: CASSLAGTSSTDTQYF.

The chain links TRBV18 to TRBJ2-7, with 8 bases aligning to TRBD1. Germline V gene sequence: CDR1 KGHSH, CDR2 LQKENI. V lost 3 bases and J lost 6; bases outside the gene matches: 4. CDR3 length: 13 residues. The CDR3 protein is CASSPDRVGEQYF. The CDR3 DNA is TGTGCCAGCTCACCGGACAGGGTAGGCGAGCAGTACTTC.

The chain has TRBV5-8 and TRBJ2-7; perhaps D is TRBD1 or TRBD2 (7 bases each). Germline loops: CDR1 SGHTS, CDR2 YDEGEE. The V and J ends lost 2 bases and 6 bases respectively, with 12 bases between them. The CDR3 covers 13 residues. The CDR3: CASSLWEGAEQYF. Here the CDR3 DNA reads TGTGCCAGCAGCTTATGGGAGGGGGCCGAGCAGTACTTC. Looking up the rest from reference TRBV5-8 and TRBJ2-7 gives the full variable domain: EAGVTQSPTHLIKTRGQQATLRCSPISGHTSVYWYQQALGLGLQFLLWYDEGEERNRGNFPPRFSGRQFPNYSSELNVNALELEDSALYLCASSLWEGAEQYFGPGTRLTVT.

With regard to this clone: The junction does not match germline at one end; this may be a read error. The chain is built from TRBV7-9 and TRBJ2-3, with a possible D match to TRBD1 (6 bases). Per the germline V gene, CDR1 is SEHNR and CDR2 is FQNEAQ (reference sequence). The CDR3 is made up of 14 amino acids. This chain's CDR3 is CASSLVGDTDTQYF. The CDR3 DNA sequence: TGTGCCAGCAGCTTGGTGGGGGACACAGATACGCAGTACTTT. The whole variable domain, remainder taken from reference TRBV7-9 and TRBJ2-3, is DTGVSQNPRHKITKRGQNVTFRCDPISEHNRLYWYRQTLGQGPEFLTYFQNEAQLEKSRLLSDRFSAERPKGSFSTLEIQRTEQGDSAMYLCASSLVGDTDTQYFGPGTRLTVL.

The chain employs TRBV7-9 and TRBJ2-1; D unresolved. Trimming took 6 bases from V and 4 from J, leaving 16 bases between them. Germline lookup yields CDR1 SEHNR and CDR2 FQNEAQ (reference sequence). The CDR3 contains 15 residues. CDR3 loop: CASSRTKGPYNEQFF. Here the CDR3 DNA reads TGTGCCAGCAGTCGTACTAAGGGCCCTTACAATGAGCAGTTCTTC.